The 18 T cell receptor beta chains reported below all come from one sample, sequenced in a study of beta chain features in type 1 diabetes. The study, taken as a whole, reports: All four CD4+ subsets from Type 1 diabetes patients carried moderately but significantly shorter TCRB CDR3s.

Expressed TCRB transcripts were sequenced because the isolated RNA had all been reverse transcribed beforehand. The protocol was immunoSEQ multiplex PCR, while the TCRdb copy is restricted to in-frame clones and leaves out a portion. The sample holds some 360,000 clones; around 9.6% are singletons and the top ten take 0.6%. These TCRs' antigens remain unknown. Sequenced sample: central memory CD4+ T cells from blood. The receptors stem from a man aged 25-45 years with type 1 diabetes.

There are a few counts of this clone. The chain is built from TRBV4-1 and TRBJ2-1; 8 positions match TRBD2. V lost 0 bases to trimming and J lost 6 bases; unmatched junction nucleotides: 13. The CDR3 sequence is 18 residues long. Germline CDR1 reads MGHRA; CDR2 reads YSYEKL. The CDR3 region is CASSQEGGRTFKINEQFF. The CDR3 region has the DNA TGCGCCAGCAGCCAAGAAGGCGGGAGGACCTTTAAAATCAATGAGCAGTTCTTC.

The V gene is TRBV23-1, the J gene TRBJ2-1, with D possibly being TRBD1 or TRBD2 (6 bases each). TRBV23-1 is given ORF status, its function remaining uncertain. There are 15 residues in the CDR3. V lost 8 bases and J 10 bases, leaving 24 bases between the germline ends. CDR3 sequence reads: CASLAPDRPTYEQFF. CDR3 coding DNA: TGCGCCAGCCTAGCGCCCGACAGGCCTACCTACGAGCAGTTCTTC.

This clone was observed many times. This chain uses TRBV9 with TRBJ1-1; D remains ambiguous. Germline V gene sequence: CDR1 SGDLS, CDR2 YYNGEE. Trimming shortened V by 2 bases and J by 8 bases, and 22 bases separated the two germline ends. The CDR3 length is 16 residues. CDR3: CASSVLPRADKVEAFF. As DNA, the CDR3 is TGTGCCAGCAGCGTCCTACCCCGGGCAGATAAGGTGGAAGCTTTCTTT. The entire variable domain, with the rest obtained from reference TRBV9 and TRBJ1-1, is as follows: DSGVTQTPKHLITATGQRVTLRCSPRSGDLSVYWYQQSLDQGLQFLIQYYNGEERAKGNILERFSAQQFPDLHSELNLSSLELGDSALYFCASSVLPRADKVEAFFGQGTRLTVV.

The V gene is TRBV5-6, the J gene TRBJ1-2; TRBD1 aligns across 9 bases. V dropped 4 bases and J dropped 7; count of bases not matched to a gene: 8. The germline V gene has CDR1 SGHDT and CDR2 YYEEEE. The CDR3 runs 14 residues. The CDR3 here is CASSMDRGLPGYTF. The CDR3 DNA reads TGTGCCAGCAGCATGGACAGGGGCCTCCCTGGCTACACCTTC.

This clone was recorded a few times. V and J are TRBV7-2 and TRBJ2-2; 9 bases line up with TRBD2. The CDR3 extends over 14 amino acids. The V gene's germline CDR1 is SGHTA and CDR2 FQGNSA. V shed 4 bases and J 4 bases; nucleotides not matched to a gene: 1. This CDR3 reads CASSSGLATGELFF. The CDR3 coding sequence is TGTGCCAGCAGCTCGGGACTAGCCACCGGGGAGCTGTTTTTT.

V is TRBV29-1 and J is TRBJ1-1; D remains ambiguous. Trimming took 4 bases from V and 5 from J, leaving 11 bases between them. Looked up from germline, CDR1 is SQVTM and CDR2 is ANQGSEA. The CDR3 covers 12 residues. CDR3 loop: CSVARGTTEAFF. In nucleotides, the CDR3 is TGCAGCGTTGCTCGGGGTACAACTGAAGCTTTCTTT.

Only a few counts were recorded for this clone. CDR3 nucleotide sequence: TGTGCCAGCAGCTTGGTCTCCGGGATAGAGTACGAGCAGTACTTC. Translating gives CASSLVSGIEYEQYF. This rearrangement joins TRBV5-6 to TRBJ2-7; a weak D match, TRBD2 (5 bases). CDR3 length equals 15 residues. Germline assignment: CDR1 SGHDT and CDR2 YYEEEE. The V end was cut by 0 bases, the J end by 4 bases, with 14 bases between.

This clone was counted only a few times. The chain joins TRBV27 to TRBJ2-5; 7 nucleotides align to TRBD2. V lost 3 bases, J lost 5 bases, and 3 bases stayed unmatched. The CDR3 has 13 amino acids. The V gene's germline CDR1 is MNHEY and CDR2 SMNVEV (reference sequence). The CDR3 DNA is TGTGCCAGCAGTTTTAGGGGAGGGGAGACCCAGTACTTC. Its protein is CASSFRGGETQYF.

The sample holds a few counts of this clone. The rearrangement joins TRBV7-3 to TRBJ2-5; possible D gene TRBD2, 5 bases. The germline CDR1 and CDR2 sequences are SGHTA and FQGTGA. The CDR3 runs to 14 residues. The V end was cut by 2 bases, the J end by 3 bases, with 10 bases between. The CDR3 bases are TGTGCCAGCAGCTTAGTAACGGGGAAAGAGACCCAGTACTTC. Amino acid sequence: CASSLVTGKETQYF.

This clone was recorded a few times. Written as DNA, the CDR3 is TGCGCCAGCAGCCAAGATCAAGGGGTCGATGAAGCTTTCTTT. Translated, it gives CASSQDQGVDEAFF. The V and J genes are TRBV4-1 and TRBJ1-1; perhaps TRBD1 as D (5 bases). Trimming removed 0 bases at V and 7 bases at J, with 12 bases between. Looked up from germline, CDR1 is MGHRA and CDR2 is YSYEKL. This CDR3 spans 14 amino acids.

The CDR3 sequence is CASSETRTEEQYF. CDR3 DNA sequence: TGTGCCAGCAGTGAAACGAGGACAGAAGAGCAGTACTTC. The chain employs TRBV6-1 and TRBJ2-7; tentative D call: TRBD1 (6 bases). Trimming took 2 bases from V and 7 from J, leaving 12 bases between them. The CDR3 is 13 amino acids. Germline CDR1 MNHNS, CDR2 SASEGT.

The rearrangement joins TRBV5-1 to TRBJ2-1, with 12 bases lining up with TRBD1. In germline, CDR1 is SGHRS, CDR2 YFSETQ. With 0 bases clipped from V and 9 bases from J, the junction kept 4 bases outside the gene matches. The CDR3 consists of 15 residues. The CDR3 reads CASSLEGQGAGEQFF. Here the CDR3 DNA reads TGCGCCAGCAGCTTGGAGGGACAGGGGGCAGGTGAGCAGTTCTTC.

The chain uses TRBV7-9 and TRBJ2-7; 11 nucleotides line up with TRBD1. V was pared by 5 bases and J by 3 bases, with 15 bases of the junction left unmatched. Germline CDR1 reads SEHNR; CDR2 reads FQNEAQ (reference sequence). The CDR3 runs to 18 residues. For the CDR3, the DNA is TGTGCCAGCAGCCCAGGGTGGGGGACAGGGGGACCAAACTACGAGCAGTACTTC. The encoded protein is CASSPGWGTGGPNYEQYF.

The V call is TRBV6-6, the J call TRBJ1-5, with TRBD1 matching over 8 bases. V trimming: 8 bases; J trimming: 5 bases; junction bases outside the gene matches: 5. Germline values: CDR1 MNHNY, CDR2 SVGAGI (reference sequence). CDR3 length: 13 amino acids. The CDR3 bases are TGTGCCAGCTCCGGACAGGGAGATCAGCCCCAGCATTTT. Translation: CASSGQGDQPQHF.

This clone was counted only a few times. The CDR3 sequence: CASSFSGLAGHNEQFF. For the CDR3, the DNA is TGCGCCAGCAGCTTTTCTGGACTAGCGGGACACAATGAGCAGTTCTTC. The gene calls are TRBV5-1 and TRBJ2-1, with 12 nucleotides matching TRBD2. From germline, CDR1 is SGHRS and CDR2 YFSETQ. This CDR3 has 16 residues. V was clipped by 2 bases and J by 5 bases; unmatched bases: 5.

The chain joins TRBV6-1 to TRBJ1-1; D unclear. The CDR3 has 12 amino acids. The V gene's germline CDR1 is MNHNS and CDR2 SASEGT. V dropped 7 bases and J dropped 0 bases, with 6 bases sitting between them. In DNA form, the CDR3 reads TGTGCCAGCACTCCGATGAACACTGAAGCTTTCTTT. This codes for CASTPMNTEAFF.

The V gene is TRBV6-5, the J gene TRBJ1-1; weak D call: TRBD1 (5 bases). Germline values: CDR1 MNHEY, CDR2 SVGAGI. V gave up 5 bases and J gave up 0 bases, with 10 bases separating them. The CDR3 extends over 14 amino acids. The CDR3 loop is CASSGKGMNTEAFF. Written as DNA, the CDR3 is TGTGCCAGCAGTGGCAAGGGGATGAACACTGAAGCTTTCTTT.

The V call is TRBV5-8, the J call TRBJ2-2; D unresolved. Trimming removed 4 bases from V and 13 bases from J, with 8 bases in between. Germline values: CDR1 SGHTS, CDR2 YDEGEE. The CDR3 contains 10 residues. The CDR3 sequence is CASSDLVLFF. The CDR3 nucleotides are TGTGCCAGCAGCGATTTAGTGCTGTTTTTT.